The rows below give T cell receptor beta chains drawn from one sample of a study of blood T cell repertoires in COVID-19. Libraries were prepared by immunoSEQ multiplex PCR; TCRdb keeps only in-frame clonotypes and omits some of them. The repertoire consists of over 35,000 clones, with just over 85% occurring once and the leading ten covering 7.5% to 9.5%. The sequenced sample was peripheral blood. The receptor source for this set is a man between 60 and 75 years old with active COVID-19. Each CDR3 is given with its conserved first and last residue. A D gene is named only where the DNA matches it firmly. Clone size appears in some rows only: once, few, many, or a class for an expanded clone.

>NA|TRBV19|TRBJ2-2|NA
TGTGCCAGTAGTACCGGGTCTTCCGTCGGGGAGCTGTTTTTT
CASSTGSSVGELFF
>once|TRBV7-9|TRBJ2-2|NA
TGTGCCAGCAGCCCGTCGGGGGGCGGCACCGGGGAGCTGTTTTTT
CASSPSGGGTGELFF
>NA|TRBV5-5|TRBJ1-1|NA
TGTGCCAGCAGCTTAGCAGACCGCGAGGGCACTGAAGCTTTCTTT
CASSLADREGTEAFF
>NA|TRBV19|TRBJ2-3|TRBD2
TGTGCCAGTAGTGATAGCGGGAGCGGGGTAGATACGCAGTATTTT
CASSDSGSGVDTQYF
>NA|TRBV5-1|TRBJ2-7|NA
TGCGCCAGCCTTCTAGCGCCTAGCTCCTACGAGCAGTACTTC
CASLLAPSSYEQYF
>NA|TRBV5-1|TRBJ1-2|NA
TGCGCCAGCAGCTTGGACAGGGAATATGGCTACACCTTC
CASSLDREYGYTF
>NA|TRBV2|TRBJ1-2|NA
TGTGCCAGCTCAGACAGTCTCTATGGCTACACCTTC
CASSDSLYGYTF
>NA|TRBV4-1|TRBJ2-5|TRBD2
TGCGCCAGCAGCCAAGAGGAAAGCTTAGCGGGAGGAGGAGGGACCCAGTACTTC
CASSQEESLAGGGGTQYF
>NA|TRBV7-7|TRBJ2-1|TRBD1
TGTGCTAGCAGCTTAGGGACAGGGGTCTACAATGAGCAGTTCTTC
CASSLGTGVYNEQFF
>NA|TRBV28|TRBJ1-2|TRBD1
TGTGCCAGCAGTCGGGACAGGGCTAACTATGGCTACACCTTC
CASSRDRANYGYTF
>once|TRBV7-2|TRBJ2-1|NA
TGTGCCAGCAGGCGACTCCCGGTCGACAATGAGCAGTTCTTC
CASRRLPVDNEQFF
>NA|TRBV9|TRBJ2-6|TRBD1
TGTGCCAGCAGCGCCAGGGGGCGAGGGGCCAACGTCCTGACTTTC
CASSARGRGANVLTF
>NA|TRBV3-1/TRBV3-2|TRBJ2-2|TRBD2
TGTGCCAGCAGCCACCCTACTAGCGGGGGCACCGGGGAGCTGTTTTTT
CASSHPTSGGTGELFF
>NA|TRBV5-4|TRBJ1-1|NA
TGTGCCAGCAGCTTAGGACGGGGTGCTCTAGAAGCTTTCTTT
CASSLGRGALEAFF
>NA|TRBV6-2/TRBV6-3|TRBJ2-2|TRBD2
TGTGCCAGCAGTTCCCCCCGGGACTACCCACTTCGGGAGCTGTTTTTT
CASSSPRDYPLRELFF
>NA|TRBV4-2|TRBJ2-7|TRBD2
TGTGCCAGCAGCCAAGATTGGACTAGCGGGAGAAGCTACGAGCAGTACTTC
CASSQDWTSGRSYEQYF
>NA|TRBV6-2/TRBV6-3|TRBJ2-3|TRBD2
TGTGCCAGCAGTTACTCCCGACGTGGCGGGAGGGGGAGCACAGATACGCAGTATTTT
CASSYSRRGGRGSTDTQYF
>NA|TRBV9|TRBJ2-2|TRBD2
TGTGCCAGCAGCGACCGGATCACTAGCGGAAGTGCCGGGGAGCTGTTTTTT
CASSDRITSGSAGELFF
>NA|TRBV7-2|TRBJ2-5|NA
TGTGCCAGCAGCCTGCTTTGGGGGCAGCAAGAGACCCAGTACTTC
CASSLLWGQQETQYF
>NA|TRBV18|TRBJ1-5|TRBD1
TGTGCCAGCTCTCTCGGACAGGGCAATCAGCCCCAGCATTTT
CASSLGQGNQPQHF
>NA|TRBV5-1|TRBJ1-1|TRBD1
TGCGCCAGCAGCAGGGGGGACAGCACTGAAGCTTTCTTT
CASSRGDSTEAFF
>NA|TRBV6-1|TRBJ1-5|NA
TGTGCCAGCAGTGAAGTGCTCCACGGTCAGCCCCAGCATTTT
CASSEVLHGQPQHF
>NA|TRBV2|TRBJ2-7|TRBD2
TGTGCCAGCAGTACTAGCGGGAGCTACGAGCAGTACTTC
CASSTSGSYEQYF
>NA|TRBV7-2|TRBJ2-3|TRBD2
TGTGCCAGCAGGGGGACTAACACAGATACGCAGTATTTT
CASRGTNTDTQYF
>once|TRBV7-6|TRBJ1-1|NA
TGTGCCAGCAGCTTAGTGGGGCAGGGTGGGACTGAAGCTTTCTTT
CASSLVGQGGTEAFF
>NA|TRBV18|TRBJ1-6|TRBD1
TGTGCCAGCTCACCACGGACCGGGACAGGTCAATCACCCCTCCACTTT
CASSPRTGTGQSPLHF
>NA|TRBV19|TRBJ2-3|NA
TGTGCCAGTAGTATGACCTGGACAGTCAGCACAGATACGCAGTATTTT
CASSMTWTVSTDTQYF
>NA|TRBV5-8|TRBJ1-1|TRBD1
TGTGCCAGCCCTAGGGGGCCGGCTGAGGCTTTCTTT
CASPRGPAEAFF
>once|TRBV7-9|TRBJ2-5|TRBD2
TGTGCCAGCAGTCATGGACAAGCGGGGATGGAGACCCAGTACTTC
CASSHGQAGMETQYF
>NA|TRBV6-4|TRBJ2-3|TRBD2
TGTGCCAGCAGTGATGAGGCGGGAGAGGGAGATACGCAGTATTTT
CASSDEAGEGDTQYF
>NA|TRBV19|TRBJ2-5|NA
TGTGCCAGTAGTATAGTTGCCAGGGGGGTTGGGACCCAGTACTTC
CASSIVARGVGTQYF
>NA|TRBV20-1|TRBJ2-7|NA
TGCAGTGCTAGAGACGGCTACGAGCAGTACTTC
CSARDGYEQYF
>NA|TRBV6-6|TRBJ1-4|NA
TGTGCCAGCAGAAACAGGGCAACTAATGAAAAACTGTTTTTT
CASRNRATNEKLFF
>NA|TRBV27|TRBJ1-5|TRBD1
TGTGCCAGCAGTCCCAGGGGGAAAGGCAATCAGCCCCAGCATTTT
CASSPRGKGNQPQHF
>NA|TRBV13|TRBJ1-1|NA
TGTGCCAGCAGCTTCCGAGGAGGAACTGAAGCTTTCTTT
CASSFRGGTEAFF